Sequencing of this T cell receptor (beta chain) was carried out in a study of blood T cell repertoires in COVID-19. Study at large: The United States, Italy and Spain provided the acute and convalescent COVID-19 samples. Nucleic acid was either cDNA or gDNA, and it came from T cells, B-cell-depleted T cells, or PBMCs.

As originally analysed: Scientists estimated how many nucleated cells there were by amplifying reference gene primers. Assay used: immunoSEQ multiplex PCR; TCRdb lists only in-frame clones, some missing. That table furnishes V, J and clone size, whereas the DNA furnished D and trimming. The sample yields 85,000 to 100,000 clones, about nine tenths seen once. The sequenced sample consisted of peripheral blood. The sequence was obtained from a man aged 55 to 69 with acute or convalescent COVID-19.

The CDR3 protein is CASSLAGGYLNTEAFF. CDR3 DNA sequence: TGTGCCAGCAGCTTAGCAGGGGGTTACCTAAACACTGAAGCTTTCTTT. The genes are TRBV7-9 and TRBJ1-1, with D possibly TRBD1 on 6 matching bases. From germline, CDR1 is SEHNR and CDR2 FQNEAQ (reference sequence). There are 16 residues in the CDR3. V was shortened by 0 bases and J by 2 bases, with 13 bases between the two germline ends.